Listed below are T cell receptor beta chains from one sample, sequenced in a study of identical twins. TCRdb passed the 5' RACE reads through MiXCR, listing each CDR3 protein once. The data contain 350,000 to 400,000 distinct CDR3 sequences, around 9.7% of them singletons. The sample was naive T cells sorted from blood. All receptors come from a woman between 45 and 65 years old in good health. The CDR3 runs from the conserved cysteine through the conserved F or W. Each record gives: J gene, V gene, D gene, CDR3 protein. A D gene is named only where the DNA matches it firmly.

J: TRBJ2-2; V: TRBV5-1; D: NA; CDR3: CASSLEMRQNTGELFF
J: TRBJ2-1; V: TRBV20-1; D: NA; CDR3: CSARDEGGHNEQFF
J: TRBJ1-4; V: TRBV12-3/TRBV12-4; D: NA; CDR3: CASKTGEKLFF
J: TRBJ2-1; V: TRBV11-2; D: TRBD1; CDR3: CASSPRDREYMEQFF
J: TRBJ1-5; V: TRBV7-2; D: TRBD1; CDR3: CASRRTGISNQPQHF
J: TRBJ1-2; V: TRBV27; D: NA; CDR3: CASSSGYGYTF
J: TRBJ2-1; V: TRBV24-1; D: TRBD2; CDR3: CATSDTAGGSHNEQFF
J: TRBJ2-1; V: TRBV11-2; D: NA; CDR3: CASSLDRTAGNEQFF
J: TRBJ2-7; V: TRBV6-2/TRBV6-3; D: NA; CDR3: CASSFPGEEYF
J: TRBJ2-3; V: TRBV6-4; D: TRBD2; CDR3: CASSEVAGGGTDTQYF
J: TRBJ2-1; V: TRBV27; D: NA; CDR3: CASSLLTRSSYNEQFF
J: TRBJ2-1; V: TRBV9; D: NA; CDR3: CASSAMRGGQYNEQFF
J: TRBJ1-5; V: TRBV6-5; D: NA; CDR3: CASSSGLYSNQPQHF
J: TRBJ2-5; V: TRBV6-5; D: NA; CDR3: CASRYTPRSETQYF
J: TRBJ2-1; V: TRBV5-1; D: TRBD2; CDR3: CASSPGLEAYNEQFF
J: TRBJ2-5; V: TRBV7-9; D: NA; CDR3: CASSPGPFIQETQYF
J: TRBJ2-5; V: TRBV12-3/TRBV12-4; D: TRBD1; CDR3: CASSLFGTGKETQYF
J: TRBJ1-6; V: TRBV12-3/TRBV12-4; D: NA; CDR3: CASSLSSYNSPLHF
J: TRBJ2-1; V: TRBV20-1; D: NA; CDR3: CSARDSGKPNEQFF
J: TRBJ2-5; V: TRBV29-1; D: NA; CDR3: CSVVGESLPQETQYF
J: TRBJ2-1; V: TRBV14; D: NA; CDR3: CASSHGTPVAGEQFF
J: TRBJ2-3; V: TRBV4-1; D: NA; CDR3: CASSQGGRRSTDTQYF
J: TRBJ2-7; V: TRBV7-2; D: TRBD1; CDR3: CASSFRQGVHYEQYF
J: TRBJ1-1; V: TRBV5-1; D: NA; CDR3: CASSSLSGDTEAFF
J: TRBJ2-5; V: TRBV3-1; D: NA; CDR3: CASSQALRVETQYF
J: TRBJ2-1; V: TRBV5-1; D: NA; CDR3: CASSLLDRFNEQFF
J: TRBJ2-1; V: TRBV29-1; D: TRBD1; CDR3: CSVTGSSSYNEQFF
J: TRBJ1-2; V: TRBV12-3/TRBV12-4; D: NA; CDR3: CASSHIANYGYTF
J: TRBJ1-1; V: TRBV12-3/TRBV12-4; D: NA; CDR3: CASSPPWTESTEAFF
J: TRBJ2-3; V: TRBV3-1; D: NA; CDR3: CASSQVRTTSTDTQYF
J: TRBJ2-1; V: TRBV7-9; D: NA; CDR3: CASSPTPSQGEQFF
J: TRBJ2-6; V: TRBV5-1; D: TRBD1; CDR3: CASSLAGTGVSSGANVLTF
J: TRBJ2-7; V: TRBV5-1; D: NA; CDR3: CASSLEGFEQYF
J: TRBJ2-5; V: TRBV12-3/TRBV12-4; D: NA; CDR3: CASSSEVASQETQYF
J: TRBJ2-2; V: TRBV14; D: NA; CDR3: CASSRHPPGRTGELFF
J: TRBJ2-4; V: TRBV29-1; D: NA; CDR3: CSVETAKNIQYF
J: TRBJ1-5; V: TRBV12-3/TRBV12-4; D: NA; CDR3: CASSRSRNQPQHF
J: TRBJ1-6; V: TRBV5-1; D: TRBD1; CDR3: CASSQGVENSPLHF
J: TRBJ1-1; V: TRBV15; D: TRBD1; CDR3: CATSRDRTGMNTEAFF
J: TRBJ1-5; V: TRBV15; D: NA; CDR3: CATSGDRGSQPQHF
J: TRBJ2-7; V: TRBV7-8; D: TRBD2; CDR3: CASSLVRRTSGSYEQYF
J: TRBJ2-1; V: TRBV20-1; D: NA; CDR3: CSARPNPGTEQFF
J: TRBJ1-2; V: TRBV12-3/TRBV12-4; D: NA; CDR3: CASSFGANYGYTF
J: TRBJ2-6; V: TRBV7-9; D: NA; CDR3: CASKPSGANVLTF
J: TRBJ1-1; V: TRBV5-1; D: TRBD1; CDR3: CASSWATGGLTEAFF
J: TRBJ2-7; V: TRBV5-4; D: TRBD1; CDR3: CASSYPGGDYEQYF
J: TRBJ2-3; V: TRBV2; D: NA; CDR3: CASIADSDRTDTQYF
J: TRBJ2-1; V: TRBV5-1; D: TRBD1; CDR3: CASSLVGTGLYNEQFF